This TCR beta chain came from a study of T cells in Graves' hyperthyroidism and ophthalmopathy. The CDR3 extends over 15 amino acids. Germline V gene lookup returns CDR1 SNHLY and CDR2 FYNNEI. The V gene end was trimmed by 1 base and the J gene end by 1 base; junction bases not matched to a gene: 1. Many counts were recorded for this clonotype. TCR beta CDR3 sequences were amplified from RNA transcripts. HTBI primers drove first-round RT-PCR of the TCR CDR3. TCRdb recomputed calls from the multiplex PCR reads with MiXCR, one row per CDR3 protein. Of around 350,000 distinct CDR3 sequences listed, about 19% are singletons.

Specimen: blood. V usage is TRBV2 and J usage is TRBJ1-3, with 7 positions matching TRBD1. This clonotype was obtained from a woman aged 18-30 years with Graves' hyperthyroidism. The CDR3 loop reads CASSEDRGSGNTIYF. CDR3 in DNA: TGTGCCAGCAGTGAAGACAGGGGTTCTGGAAACACCATATATTTT.